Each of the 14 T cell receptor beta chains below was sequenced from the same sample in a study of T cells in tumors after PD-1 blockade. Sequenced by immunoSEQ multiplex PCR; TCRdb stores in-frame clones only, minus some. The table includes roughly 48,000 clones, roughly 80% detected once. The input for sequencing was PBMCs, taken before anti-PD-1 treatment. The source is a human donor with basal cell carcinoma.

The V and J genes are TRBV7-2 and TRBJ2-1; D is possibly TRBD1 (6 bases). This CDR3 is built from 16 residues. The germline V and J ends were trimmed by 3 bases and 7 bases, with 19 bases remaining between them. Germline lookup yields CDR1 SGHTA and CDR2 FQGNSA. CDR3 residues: CASSFQGLISTNEQFF. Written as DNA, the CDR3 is TGTGCCAGCAGCTTTCAGGGGCTAATTTCAACTAATGAGCAGTTCTTC.

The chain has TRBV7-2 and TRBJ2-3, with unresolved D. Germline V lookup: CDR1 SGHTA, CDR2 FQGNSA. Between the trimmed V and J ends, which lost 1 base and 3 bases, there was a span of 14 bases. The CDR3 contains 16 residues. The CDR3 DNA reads TGTGCCAGCAGCTTAGGGGTTCGGATGGCGACAGATACGCAGTATTTT. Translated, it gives CASSLGVRMATDTQYF. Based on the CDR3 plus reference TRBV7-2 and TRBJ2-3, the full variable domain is GAGVSQSPSNKVTEKGKDVELRCDPISGHTALYWYRQSLGQGLEFLIYFQGNSAPDKSGLPSDRFSAERTGGSVSTLTIQRTQQEDSAVYLCASSLGVRMATDTQYFGPGTRLTVL.

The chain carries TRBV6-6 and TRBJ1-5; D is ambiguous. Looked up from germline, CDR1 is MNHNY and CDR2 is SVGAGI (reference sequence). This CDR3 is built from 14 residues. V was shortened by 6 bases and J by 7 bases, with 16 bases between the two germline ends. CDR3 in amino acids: CASRPVEPGQPQHF. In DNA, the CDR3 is TGTGCCAGCAGACCCGTGGAGCCCGGGCAGCCCCAGCATTTT.

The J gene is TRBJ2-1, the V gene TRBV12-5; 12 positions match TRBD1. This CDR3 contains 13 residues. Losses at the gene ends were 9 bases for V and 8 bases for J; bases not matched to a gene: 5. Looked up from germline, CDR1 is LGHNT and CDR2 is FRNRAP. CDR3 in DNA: TGTGCTAGCTCCGGGACAGGGGGCTATGAGCAGTTCTTC. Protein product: CASSGTGGYEQFF.

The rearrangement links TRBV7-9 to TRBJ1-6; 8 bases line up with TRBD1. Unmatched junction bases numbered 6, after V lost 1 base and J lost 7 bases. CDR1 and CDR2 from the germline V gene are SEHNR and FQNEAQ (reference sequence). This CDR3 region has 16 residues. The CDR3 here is CASSLGTGSLNSPLHF. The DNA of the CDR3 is TGTGCCAGCAGCTTAGGGACAGGGTCTTTGAATTCACCCCTCCACTTT.

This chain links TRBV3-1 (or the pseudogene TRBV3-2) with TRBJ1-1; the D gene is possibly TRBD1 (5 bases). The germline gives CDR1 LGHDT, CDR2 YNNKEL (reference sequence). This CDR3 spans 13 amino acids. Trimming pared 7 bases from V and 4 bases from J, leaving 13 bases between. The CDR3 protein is CASTLGGSTEAFF. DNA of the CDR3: TGTGCCAGCACCCTCGGGGGAAGCACTGAAGCTTTCTTT.

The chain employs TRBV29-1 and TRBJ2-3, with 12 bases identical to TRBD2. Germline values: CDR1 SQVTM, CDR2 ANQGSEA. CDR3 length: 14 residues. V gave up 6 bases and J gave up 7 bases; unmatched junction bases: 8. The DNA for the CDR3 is TGCAGCGTCTCCCTCACTAGCGGGGGGAATACGCAGTATTTT. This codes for CSVSLTSGGNTQYF.

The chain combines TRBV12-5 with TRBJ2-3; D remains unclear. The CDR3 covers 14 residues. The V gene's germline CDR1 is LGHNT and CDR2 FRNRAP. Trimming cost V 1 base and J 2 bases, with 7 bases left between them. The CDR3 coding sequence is TGTGCTAGTGGTTTGGGCAGAAACACAGATACGCAGTATTTT. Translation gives CASGLGRNTDTQYF.

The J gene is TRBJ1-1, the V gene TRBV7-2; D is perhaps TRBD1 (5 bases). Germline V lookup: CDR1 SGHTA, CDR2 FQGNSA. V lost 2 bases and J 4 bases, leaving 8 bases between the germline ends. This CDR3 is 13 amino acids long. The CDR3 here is CASSLQGGTEAFF. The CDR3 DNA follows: TGTGCCAGCAGCTTACAGGGTGGCACTGAAGCTTTCTTT.

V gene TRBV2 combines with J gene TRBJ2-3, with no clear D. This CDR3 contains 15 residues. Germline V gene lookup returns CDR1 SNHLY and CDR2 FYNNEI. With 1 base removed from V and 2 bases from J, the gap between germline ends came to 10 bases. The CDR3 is CASSEVGFSTDTQYF. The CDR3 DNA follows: TGTGCCAGCAGTGAAGTGGGCTTCTCCACAGATACGCAGTATTTT. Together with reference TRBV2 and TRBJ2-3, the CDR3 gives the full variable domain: EPEVTQTPSHQVTQMGQEVILRCVPISNHLYFYWYRQILGQKVEFLVSFYNNEISEKSEIFDDQFSVERPDGSNFTLKIRSTKLEDSAMYFCASSEVGFSTDTQYFGPGTRLTVL.

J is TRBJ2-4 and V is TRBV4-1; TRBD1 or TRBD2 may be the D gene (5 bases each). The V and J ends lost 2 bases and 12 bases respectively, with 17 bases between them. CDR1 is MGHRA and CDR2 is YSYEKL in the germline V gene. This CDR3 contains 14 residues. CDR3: CASSQPGRIFTQYF. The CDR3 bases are TGCGCCAGCAGCCAACCGGGACGGATTTTTACTCAGTACTTC.

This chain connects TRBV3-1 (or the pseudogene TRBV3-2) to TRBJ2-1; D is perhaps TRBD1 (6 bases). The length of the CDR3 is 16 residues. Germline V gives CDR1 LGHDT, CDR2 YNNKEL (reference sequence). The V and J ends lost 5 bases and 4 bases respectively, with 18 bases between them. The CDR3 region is CASSLTLGTLYNEQFF. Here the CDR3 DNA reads TGTGCCAGCAGCTTAACCCTCGGGACACTTTACAATGAGCAGTTCTTC.

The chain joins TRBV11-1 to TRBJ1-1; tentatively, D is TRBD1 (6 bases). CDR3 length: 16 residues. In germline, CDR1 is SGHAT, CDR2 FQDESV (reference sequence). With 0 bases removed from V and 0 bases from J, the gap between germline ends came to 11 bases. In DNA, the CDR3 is TGTGCCAGCAGCTTAGCCGACAGGTCTGTGAACACTGAAGCTTTCTTT. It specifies CASSLADRSVNTEAFF. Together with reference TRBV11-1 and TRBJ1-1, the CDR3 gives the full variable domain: EAEVAQSPRYKITEKSQAVAFWCDPISGHATLYWYRQILGQGPELLVQFQDESVVDDSQLPKDRFSAERLKGVDSTLKIQPAELGDSAMYLCASSLADRSVNTEAFFGQGTRLTVV.

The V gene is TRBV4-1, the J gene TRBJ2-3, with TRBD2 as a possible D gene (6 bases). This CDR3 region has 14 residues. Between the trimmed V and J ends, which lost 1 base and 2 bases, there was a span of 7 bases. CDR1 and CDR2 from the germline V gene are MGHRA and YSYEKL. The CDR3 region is CASSQGGDTDTQYF. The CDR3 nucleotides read TGCGCCAGCAGCCAAGGGGGGGACACAGATACGCAGTATTTT.